These 10 T cell receptor beta chains came from one sample sequenced in a study of OX40 agonist ivuxolimab in advanced cancers. Measured with immunoSEQ multiplex PCR; TCRdb has only the in-frame clones, and not every one. The sample contains 99,000 or so clones, about 84% of which appear only once. Sequencing was performed on CD4+ or CD8+ T cells sorted from blood, taken in a trial of the OX40 agonist ivuxolimab. The receptors stem from an adult with an advanced solid tumor such as melanoma, head and neck, liver or kidney cancer.

The V call is TRBV7-2, the J call TRBJ2-5; 7 positions match TRBD1. Germline V CDR1 and CDR2: SGHTA, FQGNSA. The V and J ends lost 4 bases and 5 bases, in that order; junction bases with no gene match: 4. The CDR3 totals 13 residues. DNA for the CDR3: TGTGCCAGCAGCTCACAACAGGGGGAGACCCAGTACTTC. Amino acids: CASSSQQGETQYF.

This clone was observed a handful of times. The V gene is TRBV29-1, the J gene TRBJ1-3; no definite D call. The CDR3 runs to 12 residues. The V gene's germline CDR1 is SQVTM and CDR2 ANQGSEA. The V gene lost 4 bases and the J gene lost 0 bases, with 4 bases spanning the gap. CDR3 nucleotides: TGCAGCGTTGCAGACTCTGGAAACACCATATATTTT. Translation gives CSVADSGNTIYF.

The chain couples TRBV18 to TRBJ2-1; TRBD1 agrees at 8 bases. The CDR3 sequence is 15 residues long. With 5 bases clipped from V and 3 bases from J, the junction kept 6 bases outside the gene matches. Germline CDR1 and CDR2: KGHSH and LQKENI. The CDR3 here is CASSSNRGVYNEQFF. The CDR3, as DNA: TGTGCCAGCTCATCGAACAGGGGGGTCTACAATGAGCAGTTCTTC.

This clone was seen a single time. This chain uses TRBV5-1 with TRBJ1-1, with 7 bases that match TRBD1. Germline CDR1 reads SGHRS; CDR2 reads YFSETQ. The CDR3 sequence is 14 residues long. The V gene end was trimmed by 5 bases and the J gene end by 5 bases; junction bases not matched to a gene: 9. This chain's CDR3 is CASRRLQGSTEAFF. The CDR3 coding sequence is TGCGCCAGCAGAAGGTTACAGGGGTCGACTGAAGCTTTCTTT.

The chain has TRBV7-9 and TRBJ1-1; no firm D call. The CDR3 sequence is 13 residues long. Per germline, CDR1 SEHNR and CDR2 FQNEAQ (reference sequence). The V and J ends lost 5 bases and 1 base respectively, with 8 bases between them. CDR3 DNA sequence: TGTGCCAGCAGCCTACGGGGGAACACTGAAGCTTTCTTT. This translates into CASSLRGNTEAFF. The complete variable domain, with remaining parts taken from reference TRBV7-9 and TRBJ1-1, reads DTGVSQNPRHKITKRGQNVTFRCDPISEHNRLYWYRQTLGQGPEFLTYFQNEAQLEKSRLLSDRFSAERPKGSFSTLEIQRTEQGDSAMYLCASSLRGNTEAFFGQGTRLTVV.

This chain uses TRBV7-2 with TRBJ2-1; 7 nucleotides agree with TRBD2. The CDR3 has 11 residues. The junction had 7 bases not matched to a gene; V was cut back by 6 bases and J by 14 bases. The germline CDR1 and CDR2 sequences are SGHTA and FQGNSA. CDR3 sequence: CASSVRDYEFF. CDR3 in DNA: TGTGCCAGCAGTGTCCGGGACTACGAGTTCTTC.

The chain has TRBV2 and TRBJ2-7; the D gene is possibly TRBD1 (6 bases). Germline lookup yields CDR1 SNHLY and CDR2 FYNNEI. V shed 2 bases and J shed 4 bases, with 15 bases lying between them. The length of the CDR3 is 15 residues. In DNA, the CDR3 is TGTGCCAGCAGTGAATTTGACAGGTTGGGGTACGAGCAGTACTTC. Translating it yields CASSEFDRLGYEQYF.

The table lists this clone with a few counts. This sequence joins TRBV27 and TRBJ2-3; perhaps TRBD1 as D (6 bases). Trimming shortened V by 2 bases and J by 3 bases, and 12 bases separated the two germline ends. Germline V lookup: CDR1 MNHEY, CDR2 SMNVEV (reference sequence). The CDR3 extends over 15 amino acids. CDR3 in amino acids: CASSLRGSRTDTQYF. The CDR3 DNA is TGTGCCAGCAGTTTAAGGGGGTCTAGGACAGATACGCAGTATTTT.

The chain employs TRBV19 and TRBJ2-6; maybe TRBD2 (5 bases). Deletions cut 5 bases from V and 0 bases from J, with 8 bases between. This CDR3 contains 15 residues. Germline loops: CDR1 LNHDA, CDR2 SQIVND (reference sequence). The DNA for the CDR3 is TGTGCCAGTAGTCGGGGTAGCTCTGGGGCCAACGTCCTGACTTTC. Translated: CASSRGSSGANVLTF.

The chain is built from TRBV19 and TRBJ2-7, with 10 bases lining up with TRBD1. Germline V gene data show CDR1 as LNHDA and CDR2 as SQIVND (reference sequence). The CDR3 runs 16 residues. Losses at the gene ends were 5 bases for V and 3 bases for J; bases not matched to a gene: 10. The CDR3 DNA sequence: TGTGCCAGTAGTTTGCATACCCGGGACAGGGGCTACGAGCAGTACTTC. Its protein is CASSLHTRDRGYEQYF.